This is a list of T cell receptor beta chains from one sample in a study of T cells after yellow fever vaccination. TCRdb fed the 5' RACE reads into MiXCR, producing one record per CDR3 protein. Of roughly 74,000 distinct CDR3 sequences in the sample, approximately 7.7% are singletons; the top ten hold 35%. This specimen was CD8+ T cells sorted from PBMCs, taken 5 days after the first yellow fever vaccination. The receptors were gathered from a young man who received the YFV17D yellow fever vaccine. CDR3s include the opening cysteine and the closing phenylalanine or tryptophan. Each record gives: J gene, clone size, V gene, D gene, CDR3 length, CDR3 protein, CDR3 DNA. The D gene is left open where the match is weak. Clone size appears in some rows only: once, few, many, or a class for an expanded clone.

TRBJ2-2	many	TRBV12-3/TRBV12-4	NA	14	CASTEAGDTGELFF	TGTGCCTCTACGGAGGCAGGGGACACCGGGGAGCTGTTTTTT
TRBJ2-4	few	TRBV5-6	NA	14	CASSWAGVRNIQYF	TGTGCCAGCAGCTGGGCCGGGGTAAGGAACATTCAGTACTTC
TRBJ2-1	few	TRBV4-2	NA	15	CASSQGESYSDEQFF	TGTGCCAGCAGCCAAGGTGAATCATACTCAGATGAGCAGTTCTTC
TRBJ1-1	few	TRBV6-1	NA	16	CASRLAWVGVNTEAFF	TGTGCCAGCAGGTTGGCGTGGGTCGGTGTGAACACTGAAGCTTTCTTT
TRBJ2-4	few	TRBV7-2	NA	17	CASSLVVRGGPGNIQYF	TGTGCCAGCAGCTTAGTCGTCAGGGGGGGCCCCGGAAACATTCAGTACTTC
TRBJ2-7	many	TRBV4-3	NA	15	CASSQDQGSGREQYF	TGCGCCAGCAGCCAAGACCAGGGATCGGGACGCGAGCAGTACTTC
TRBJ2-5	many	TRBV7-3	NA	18	CASSSRILTGPLGETQYF	TGTGCCAGCAGCTCCCGTATCCTCACCGGGCCCCTGGGAGAGACCCAGTACTTC
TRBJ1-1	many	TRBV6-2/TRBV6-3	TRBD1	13	CASRQGGNTEAFF	TGTGCCAGCAGACAGGGGGGCAACACTGAAGCTTTCTTT
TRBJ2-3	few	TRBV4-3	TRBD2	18	CASSQGRGLAGFTDTQYF	TGCGCCAGCAGCCAAGGGAGGGGCCTAGCGGGGTTCACAGATACGCAGTATTTT
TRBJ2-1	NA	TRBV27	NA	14	CASATPPFYNEQFF	TGTGCCAGCGCAACCCCCCCTTTCTACAATGAGCAGTTCTTC
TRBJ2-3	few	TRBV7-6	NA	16	CASSSFPTGEEDTQYF	TGTGCCAGCAGCTCTTTCCCGACGGGGGAGGAAGATACGCAGTATTTT
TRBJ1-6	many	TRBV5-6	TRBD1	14	CASSQMTGVSPLHF	TGTGCCAGCAGCCAGATGACAGGGGTGTCACCCCTCCACTTT
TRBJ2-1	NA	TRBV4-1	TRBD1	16	CASSQRAGQGVDEQFF	TGCGCCAGCAGCCAAAGAGCGGGACAGGGGGTGGATGAGCAGTTCTTC
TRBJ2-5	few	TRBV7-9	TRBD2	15	CASSSTSGTQETQYF	TGTGCCAGCAGCTCGACTAGCGGGACACAAGAGACCCAGTACTTC
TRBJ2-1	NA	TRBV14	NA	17	CASSRGPEGMSYNEQFF	TGTGCCAGCAGCCGCGGGCCGGAGGGAATGTCCTACAATGAGCAGTTCTTC
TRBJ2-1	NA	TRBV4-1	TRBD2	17	CASSQDIAGSSYNEQFF	TGCGCCAGCAGCCAAGATATAGCGGGGAGCTCCTACAATGAGCAGTTCTTC
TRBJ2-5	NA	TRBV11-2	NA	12	CASSPYQETQYF	TGTGCCAGCAGCCCGTACCAAGAGACCCAGTACTTC
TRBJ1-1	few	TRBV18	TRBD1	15	CASSPRDRLNTEAFF	TGTGCCAGCTCACCCCGGGACAGATTAAACACTGAAGCTTTCTTT
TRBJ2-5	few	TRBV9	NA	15	CASSVQDSGGETQYF	TGTGCCAGCAGCGTACAGGACTCCGGGGGAGAGACCCAGTACTTC
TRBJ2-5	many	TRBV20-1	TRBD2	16	CSANPTRVAGGETQYF	TGCAGTGCTAACCCGACCCGGGTAGCGGGGGGAGAGACCCAGTACTTC
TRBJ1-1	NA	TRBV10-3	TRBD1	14	CAISDSSGGLLAFF	TGTGCCATCAGTGACTCTTCAGGGGGACTATTGGCTTTCTTT
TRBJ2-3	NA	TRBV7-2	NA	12	CASSPPGTTQYF	TGTGCCAGCAGCCCGCCGGGGACTACGCAGTATTTT
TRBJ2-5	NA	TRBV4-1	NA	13	CASSQGGGATQYF	TGCGCCAGCAGCCAAGGGGGGGGCGCGACCCAGTACTTC
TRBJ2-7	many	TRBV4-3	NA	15	CASSQARGSSYEQYF	TGCGCCAGCAGCCAAGCGCGGGGAAGCTCCTACGAGCAGTACTTC
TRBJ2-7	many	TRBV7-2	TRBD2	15	CASSSLGGLPYEQYF	TGTGCCAGCAGCTCCCTCGGGGGGTTACCCTACGAGCAGTACTTC
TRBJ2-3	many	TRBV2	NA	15	CASSEGWGRTDTQYF	TGTGCCAGCAGTGAAGGGTGGGGCAGAACAGATACGCAGTATTTT